The 28 T cell receptor beta chains in this list originate from one sample, sequenced in a study of control samples from healthy donors and cancer patients. The method was immunoSEQ multiplex PCR; TCRdb's version includes in-frame clones alone and lacks a portion of them. The profile shows under 200,000 clones, approximately 93% of them singletons. The specimen was blood. Receptor source: a woman in her 40s in good health.

The chain links TRBV6-5 to TRBJ2-5, with D tentatively TRBD2 (5 bases). The V gene's germline CDR1 is MNHEY and CDR2 SVGAGI. Trimming took 8 bases from V and 5 from J, leaving 12 bases between them. The CDR3 contains 12 residues. CDR3 region: CASGRGFETQYF. CDR3 nucleotide sequence: TGTGCCAGCGGTCGCGGGTTTGAGACCCAGTACTTC.

The chain links TRBV6-2 or TRBV6-3 to TRBJ2-5; possibly TRBD1 or TRBD2 for D (5 bases each). CDR1 is MNHEY and CDR2 is SVGEGT in the germline V gene. The CDR3 has 14 amino acids. Trimming cost V 1 base and J 2 bases, with 8 bases left between them. The CDR3 DNA sequence: TGTGCCAGCAGTTACTGGGACGGACAAGAGACCCAGTACTTC. This codes for CASSYWDGQETQYF.

The genes are TRBV6-5 and TRBJ1-2, with unresolved D. V was shortened by 0 bases and J by 2 bases, with 10 bases between the two germline ends. This CDR3 contains 15 residues. Looked up from germline, CDR1 is MNHEY and CDR2 is SVGAGI. As DNA, the CDR3 is TGTGCCAGCAGTTACTCCCCGGATAGAAACTATGGCTACACCTTC. Translating gives CASSYSPDRNYGYTF.

This chain joins TRBV6-5 and TRBJ2-1; 8 nucleotides match TRBD2. Germline-derived CDR1 and CDR2 are MNHEY and SVGAGI. Unmatched junction bases numbered 17, after V lost 7 bases and J lost 12 bases. This CDR3 has 15 amino acids. CDR3 in amino acids: CASTRGRSGSSRQFF. In DNA, the CDR3 is TGTGCCAGCACCCGGGGGAGGAGCGGGAGTAGCAGGCAGTTCTTC.

The chain has TRBV7-2 and TRBJ2-5; D is undetermined. CDR3 size: 14 residues. V lost 1 base, J lost 4 bases, and 10 bases lay in between. Looked up from germline, CDR1 is SGHTA and CDR2 is FQGNSA. CDR3 region: CASSLGRAGETQYF. CDR3 sequence (DNA): TGTGCCAGCAGCTTAGGTCGGGCAGGAGAGACCCAGTACTTC.

The chain uses TRBV4-3 and TRBJ1-1; 7 bases fit TRBD1. Germline assignment: CDR1 LGHNA and CDR2 YSLEER. This CDR3 is built from 15 residues. The junction had 10 bases not matched to a gene; V was cut back by 4 bases and J by 5 bases. CDR3: CASSPRGGRGTEAFF. The CDR3 DNA reads TGCGCCAGCAGCCCCAGGGGGGGGAGAGGGACTGAAGCTTTCTTT.

J is TRBJ1-1 and V is TRBV11-3; tentative D call: TRBD1 (5 bases). This CDR3 spans 15 amino acids. Trimming took off 0 bases at V and 4 bases at J, with 12 bases between the two ends. Germline lookup yields CDR1 SGHNT and CDR2 YENEEA. CDR3: CASSLEGSDSTEAFF. The CDR3 DNA reads as TGTGCCAGCAGCTTAGAAGGCTCCGACAGCACTGAAGCTTTCTTT.

The V gene is TRBV6-5, the J gene TRBJ1-6; 7 bases align to TRBD1. Germline CDR1 MNHEY, CDR2 SVGAGI. V was clipped by 6 bases and J by 9 bases; unmatched bases: 8. The CDR3 contains 14 residues. CDR3 DNA sequence: TGTGCCAGCAGAGGGGGAGACAGGGTTTCACCCCTCCACTTT. This sequence encodes CASRGGDRVSPLHF.

This rearrangement joins TRBV7-2 to TRBJ1-6; 11 nucleotides align to TRBD1. The CDR3 is 16 residues long. Germline values: CDR1 SGHTA, CDR2 FQGNSA. The J segment lost 9 bases and the V segment lost 6 bases, leaving 10 bases of the junction unmatched. CDR3 sequence: CASSGTGTGGTSPLHF. In nucleotides, the CDR3 is TGTGCCAGCAGTGGGACCGGGACAGGGGGTACTTCACCCCTCCACTTT.

The rearrangement links TRBV9 to TRBJ2-2; TRBD2 matches at 7 bases. Germline V CDR1 and CDR2: SGDLS, YYNGEE. The CDR3 has 15 amino acids. The ends lost 3 bases at V and 5 bases at J; junction bases unmatched: 7. Here the CDR3 DNA reads TGTGCCAGCAGCGGGACTAGGATTAGTACCGGGGAGCTGTTTTTT. As protein: CASSGTRISTGELFF.

The chain combines TRBV30 with TRBJ1-5; no clear D gene. Trimming removed 1 base at V and 0 bases at J, with 7 bases between. CDR1 is GTSNPN and CDR2 is SVGIG in the germline V gene (reference sequence). This CDR3 region has 14 residues. CDR3: CAWSAWDSNQPQHF. CDR3 DNA: TGTGCCTGGAGTGCCTGGGATAGCAATCAGCCCCAGCATTTT.

The chain links TRBV9 to TRBJ1-6; 9 bases align to TRBD1. The CDR3 is made up of 15 amino acids. CDR1 SGDLS and CDR2 YYNGEE come from the germline V gene. J was trimmed by 7 bases and V by 0 bases; bases with no gene match: 2. The CDR3 protein is CASSVEGTGNSPLHF. CDR3 nucleotides: TGTGCCAGCAGCGTAGAAGGGACAGGGAATTCACCCCTCCACTTT.

This chain connects TRBV19 to TRBJ2-1, with TRBD2 identical over 7 bases. The CDR3 covers 16 residues. Germline CDR1 and CDR2: LNHDA and SQIVND (reference sequence). Unmatched junction bases numbered 9, after V lost 5 bases and J lost 2 bases. Here the CDR3 DNA reads TGTGCCAGTAGTCGACTCCGGACTAGTCCCTACAATGAGCAGTTCTTC. Translated, it gives CASSRLRTSPYNEQFF.

The CDR3 DNA reads as TGTGCCAGCAGTTTGACAGGGGATAGCAATCAGCCCCAGCATTTT. Its translation: CASSLTGDSNQPQHF. The chain is built from TRBV6-5 and TRBJ1-5; 8 bases agree with TRBD1. With V trimmed by 4 bases and J by 0 bases, 2 bases remained unmatched. Germline CDR1 is MNHEY and CDR2 is SVGAGI. The CDR3 consists of 15 residues.

The chain links TRBV10-3 to TRBJ1-3; D perhaps matches TRBD1 (5 bases). CDR1 is ENHRY and CDR2 is SYGVKD in the germline V gene. Trimming pared 8 bases from V and 2 bases from J, leaving 16 bases between. The CDR3 covers 15 residues. The CDR3 nucleotides are TGTGCCATCGGAACTTCAGGGACCGCTGGAAACACCATATATTTT. This codes for CAIGTSGTAGNTIYF.

In this sample, this clone turned up a few times. This chain connects TRBV7-7 to TRBJ2-5, with D unclear. The V gene's germline CDR1 is SSHAT and CDR2 FNYEAQ (reference sequence). This CDR3 has 13 amino acids. Trimming removed 2 bases from V and 4 bases from J, with 8 bases in between. CDR3: CASSLNPGETQYF. CDR3 sequence (DNA): TGTGCCAGCAGCTTAAATCCGGGAGAGACCCAGTACTTC.

The chain recombines TRBV5-1 with TRBJ2-5; a possible D gene is TRBD1 (6 bases). With 0 bases removed from V and 0 bases from J, the gap between germline ends came to 12 bases. Germline V gene sequence: CDR1 SGHRS, CDR2 YFSETQ. There are 16 residues in the CDR3. The CDR3 is CASSLAADSDQETQYF. DNA for the CDR3: TGCGCCAGCAGCTTGGCTGCGGACAGTGACCAAGAGACCCAGTACTTC.

J is TRBJ1-4 and V is TRBV6-5; TRBD1 is a possible D gene (5 bases). The CDR3 is made up of 16 amino acids. The V gene lost 4 bases and the J gene lost 1 base, with 13 bases spanning the gap. The germline CDR1 and CDR2 sequences are MNHEY and SVGAGI. CDR3 sequence: CASSSPKGRTNEKLFF. The CDR3 DNA follows: TGTGCCAGCAGTTCCCCAAAGGGGAGAACTAATGAAAAACTGTTTTTT.

The chain carries TRBV18 and TRBJ2-2; D could derive from TRBD1 or TRBD2 (5 bases each). CDR3 size: 17 residues. Germline CDR1 is KGHSH and CDR2 is LQKENI. The germline V and J ends were trimmed by 5 bases and 7 bases, with 23 bases remaining between them. The CDR3 nucleotides are TGTGCCAGCTCAGCTCAACCGGCCGACGGGGCTATCGGGGAGCTGTTTTTT. It encodes CASSAQPADGAIGELFF.

This clone appeared once. Within the sample, other DNA sequences also encode this same CDR3. The chain joins TRBV12-3 or TRBV12-4 to TRBJ1-2, with D perhaps matching TRBD1 (6 bases). The ends were cut back, 5 bases at V and 4 bases at J, with 11 bases in the middle. The CDR3 consists of 13 residues. The CDR3 DNA follows: TGTGCCAGCAGTCCGGACAGAGTCTATGGCTACACCTTC. It encodes CASSPDRVYGYTF.

V usage is TRBV6-1 and J usage is TRBJ1-2; 7 bases align to TRBD1. Germline CDR1 reads MNHNS; CDR2 reads SASEGT. There are 16 residues in the CDR3. V was pared by 4 bases and J by 5 bases, with 13 bases of the junction left unmatched. In nucleotides, the CDR3 is TGTGCCAGCAGTGCTATGTTGCAGGGGGGCGGGTATGGCTACACCTTC. It codes for CASSAMLQGGGYGYTF.

The V and J genes are TRBV27 and TRBJ1-4; the D is unclear. The germline gives CDR1 MNHEY, CDR2 SMNVEV (reference sequence). The ends were cut back, 1 base at V and 3 bases at J, with 3 bases in the middle. The CDR3 contains 13 residues. The CDR3 spells CASSLFPNEKLFF. The CDR3, as DNA: TGTGCCAGCAGTTTATTTCCTAATGAAAAACTGTTTTTT.

The CDR3 spells CASSVGGRTNTGELFF. The CDR3 DNA reads TGTGCCAGCAGCGTAGGGGGGAGGACGAACACCGGGGAGCTGTTTTTT. J is TRBJ2-2 and V is TRBV9, with D perhaps matching TRBD2 (6 bases). Germline V lookup: CDR1 SGDLS, CDR2 YYNGEE. The V end was cut by 0 bases, the J end by 0 bases, with 9 bases between. CDR3 length equals 16 residues.

The chain carries TRBV7-2 and TRBJ1-1; TRBD1 aligns across 7 bases. The CDR3 runs to 15 residues. The germline CDR1 and CDR2 sequences are SGHTA and FQGNSA. Trimming removed 5 bases from V and 1 base from J; junction bases left unmatched: 7. This CDR3 reads CASSPRQGPNTEAFF. CDR3 sequence (DNA): TGTGCCAGCAGCCCTCGACAGGGCCCGAACACTGAAGCTTTCTTT.

As regards this clone: One end of the junction is discordant with germline, which a read error may explain. The chain uses TRBV7-7 and TRBJ2-3; 10 bases are a match to TRBD2. CDR1 and CDR2 (germline): SSHAT, FNYEAQ (reference sequence). CDR3 size: 16 residues. The CDR3 region is CASSPGTSVSTDTQYF. The CDR3 region has the DNA TGTGCTAGCAGCCCCGGGACTAGCGTATCCACAGATACGCAGTATTTT.

This chain joins TRBV3-1 (or the pseudogene TRBV3-2) and TRBJ2-5; possible D gene TRBD1, 6 bases. V was pared by 5 bases and J by 4 bases, with 14 bases between. The CDR3 runs 14 residues. Germline CDR1 reads LGHDT; CDR2 reads YNNKEL (reference sequence). In DNA form, the CDR3 reads TGTGCCAGCAGCTTCCGGGACATTCGAGAGACCCAGTACTTC. Protein sequence: CASSFRDIRETQYF.

V gene TRBV6-1 combines with J gene TRBJ1-5; 7 nucleotides align to TRBD1. Germline lookup yields CDR1 MNHNS and CDR2 SASEGT. Trimming at V came to 3 bases and at J to 6 bases, leaving 11 bases not matched to a gene. The CDR3 spans 16 residues. The CDR3 loop reads CASSEGANRGGQPQHF. CDR3 DNA: TGTGCCAGCAGTGAGGGGGCCAACAGGGGAGGTCAGCCCCAGCATTTT.

V usage is TRBV15 and J usage is TRBJ1-6; weak D call: TRBD1 (6 bases). The germline V gene has CDR1 LNHNV and CDR2 YYDKDF (reference sequence). The CDR3 is made up of 16 amino acids. The germline V and J ends were trimmed by 0 bases and 10 bases, with 16 bases remaining between them. CDR3 in amino acids: CATSRDSRDTGSPLHF. For the CDR3, the DNA is TGTGCCACCAGCAGAGATTCCCGAGATACAGGGTCACCCCTCCACTTT.